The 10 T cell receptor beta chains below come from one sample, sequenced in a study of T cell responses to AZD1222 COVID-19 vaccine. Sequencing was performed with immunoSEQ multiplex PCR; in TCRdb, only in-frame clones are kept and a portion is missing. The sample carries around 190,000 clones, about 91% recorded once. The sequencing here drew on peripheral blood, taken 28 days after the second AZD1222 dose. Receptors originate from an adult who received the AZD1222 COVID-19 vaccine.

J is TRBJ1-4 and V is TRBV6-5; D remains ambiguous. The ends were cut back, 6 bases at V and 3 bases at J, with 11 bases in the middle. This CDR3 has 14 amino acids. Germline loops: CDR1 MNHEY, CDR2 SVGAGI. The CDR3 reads CASSQVRPNEKLFF. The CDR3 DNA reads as TGTGCCAGCAGCCAAGTCCGGCCTAATGAAAAACTGTTTTTT.

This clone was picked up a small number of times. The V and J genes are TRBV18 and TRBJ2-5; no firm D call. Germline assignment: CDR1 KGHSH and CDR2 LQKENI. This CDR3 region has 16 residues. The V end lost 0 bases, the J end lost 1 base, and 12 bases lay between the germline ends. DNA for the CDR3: TGTGCCAGCTCACCACCGGTGGCCGGAACCCAAGAGACCCAGTACTTC. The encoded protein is CASSPPVAGTQETQYF. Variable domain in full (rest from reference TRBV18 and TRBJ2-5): NAGVMQNPRHLVRRRGQEARLRCSPMKGHSHVYWYRQLPEEGLKFMVYLQKENIIDESGMPKERFSAEFPKEGPSILRIQQVVRGDSAAYFCASSPPVAGTQETQYFGPGTRLLVL.

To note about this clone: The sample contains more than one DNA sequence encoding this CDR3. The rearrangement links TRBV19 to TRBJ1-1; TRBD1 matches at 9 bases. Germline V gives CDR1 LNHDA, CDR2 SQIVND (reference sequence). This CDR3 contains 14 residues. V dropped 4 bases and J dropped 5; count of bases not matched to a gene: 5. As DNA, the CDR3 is TGTGCCAGTAGTAGGGACAGGGTAGGAACTGAAGCTTTCTTT. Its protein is CASSRDRVGTEAFF.

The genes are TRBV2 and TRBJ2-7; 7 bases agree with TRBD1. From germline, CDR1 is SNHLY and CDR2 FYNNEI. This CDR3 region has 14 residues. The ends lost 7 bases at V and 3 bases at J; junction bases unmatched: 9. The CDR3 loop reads CASNPDREYYEQYF. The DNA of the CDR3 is TGTGCCAGCAACCCCGACAGGGAATACTACGAGCAGTACTTC.

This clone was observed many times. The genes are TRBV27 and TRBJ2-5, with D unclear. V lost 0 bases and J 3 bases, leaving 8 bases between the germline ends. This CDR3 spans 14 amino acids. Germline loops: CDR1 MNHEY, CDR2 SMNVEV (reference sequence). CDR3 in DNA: TGTGCCAGCAGTTTATCCGCGGTTGAAGAGACCCAGTACTTC. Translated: CASSLSAVEETQYF.

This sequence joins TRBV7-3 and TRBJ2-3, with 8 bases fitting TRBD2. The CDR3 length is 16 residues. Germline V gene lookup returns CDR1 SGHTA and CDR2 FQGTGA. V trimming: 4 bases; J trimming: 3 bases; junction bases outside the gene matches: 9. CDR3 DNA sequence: TGTGCCAGCAGCTCCGGGGGGGCAAGGGCAACAGATACGCAGTATTTT. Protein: CASSSGGARATDTQYF.

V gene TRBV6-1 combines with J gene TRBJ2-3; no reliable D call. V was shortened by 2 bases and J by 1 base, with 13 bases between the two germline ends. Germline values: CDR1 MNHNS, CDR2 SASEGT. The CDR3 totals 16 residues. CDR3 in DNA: TGTGCCAGCAGTGAAAGTATGTGGTTTGGCACAGATACGCAGTATTTT. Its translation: CASSESMWFGTDTQYF.

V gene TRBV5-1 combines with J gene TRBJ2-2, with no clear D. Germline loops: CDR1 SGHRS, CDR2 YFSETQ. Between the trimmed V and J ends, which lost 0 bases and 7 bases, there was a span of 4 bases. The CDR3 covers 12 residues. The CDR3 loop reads CASSLVGGELFF. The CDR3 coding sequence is TGCGCCAGCAGCTTGGTTGGCGGGGAGCTGTTTTTT.

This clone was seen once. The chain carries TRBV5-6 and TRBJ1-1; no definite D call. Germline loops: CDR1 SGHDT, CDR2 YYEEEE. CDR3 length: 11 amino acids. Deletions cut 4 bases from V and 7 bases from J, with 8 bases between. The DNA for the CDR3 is TGTGCCAGCAGCCTTATAAATGAAGCTTTCTTT. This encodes CASSLINEAFF.

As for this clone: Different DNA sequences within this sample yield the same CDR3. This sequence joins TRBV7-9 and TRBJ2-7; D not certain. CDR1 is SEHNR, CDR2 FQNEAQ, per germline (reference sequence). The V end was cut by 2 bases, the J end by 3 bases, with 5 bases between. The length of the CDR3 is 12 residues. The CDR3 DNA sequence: TGTGCCAGCAGCTTATCGGGCTACGAGCAGTACTTC. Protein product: CASSLSGYEQYF.